This TCR beta chain was sequenced in a study of T cell responses to AZD1222 COVID-19 vaccine (dated by TCRdb to the early 2020s). Looking at the study overall: Because spike-specific TCR depth and breadth did not differ between the two schedules, AZD1222 recipients who got a second dose at roughly 4 weeks were pooled with those who got a second dose at roughly 12 weeks. Trial participants were enrolled by age into subgroups of 18-55, 56-69 and 70-plus years, and around 150, 28 and 57 TCR-sequenced participants, respectively, were included in these subgroups. TCR sequencing covered over 230 trial participants: 207 given two doses of AZD1222 and about 26 given two doses of MenACWY control vaccine. What the authors observed across the whole study: After two AZD1222 doses, both the breadth and the depth of spike-specific TCRs were significantly higher than at day 0 and than in MenACWY recipients. Because no day 14 peak-response samples were available, repertoires were characterized only after the peak T cell response. Nearly half of unique spike-specific TCRs reportedly recognized epitopes outside regions mutated in the B.1.351 and B.1.1.7 variants. Most participants were white British and females outnumbered males, and the authors suggested that clonal diversity may have been underestimated. Only five or six AZD1222 recipients were SARS-CoV-2 seropositive at baseline, limiting conclusions about previously exposed vaccinees. CD4 TCRs associated with the vaccine covered the entire spike protein, and the dominant responses were in regions 160-218 and 743-854. In the small 56-69-year group, the increase in depth fell short of significance, most likely because of low power.

The cysteine opens and the phenylalanine closes a CDR3 of 15 amino acids. Only the CDR3 DNA stays, 45 bases, in frame from base 1. Trimming takes 6 bases from V and 1 base from J, and the germline ends sit 15 bases apart. The germline V gene (reference sequence) sets CDR1 to SEHNR and CDR2 to FQNEAQ. This sample's time point label indicates: baseline before first vaccination. Vaccinee samples were obtained from the UK trials COV001 and COV002, which included a single-blind randomized controlled phase 2/3 trial of AZD1222 (ChAdOx1 nCoV-19) in healthy adults. For TCRbeta chain sequencing, PBMC samples were collected from trial participants at day 0 and at day 28 after the second dose. The CDR3 regions of human TCRbeta chains were analyzed by immunosequencing. The authors' pipeline ran thus. TCRs in the repertoires were compared against a reference library of SARS-CoV-2-specific TCRs that had been generated with the MIRA antigen-specificity platform. Breadth meant the fraction of unique TCRs that were SARS-CoV-2-associated, whereas depth meant the fraction of total T cells that were SARS-CoV-2-associated. Each spike-specific TCR was assigned to its reactive spike region and to a CD4 or CD8 class using the MIRA data. Log10-transformed breadth and depth values were compared by one-way ANOVA with Sidak's multiple comparisons tests. This immuneACCESS table, as held by TCRdb, lists in-frame sequences with V and J called but not all clones. Of the missing ones, under half trace to an unresolved V gene in checked studies; the others have no known cause. That table is the source of V, J and clone size, and D and trimming were worked out from the DNA. For this sample the table gives roughly 150,000 clones, of which approximately 88% were detected only once. Clones ranked in the top ten supply approximately 2.3% of the sample.

A note on this clone: No cognate antigen has been identified for it. No much larger clonotype is one base removed from it; base qualities were not supplied.

The chain links TRBV7-9 with TRBJ2-5; a tentative D call is TRBD2 (6 bases match). The sample consisted of peripheral blood, taken on day 0 of AZD1222 vaccination. This sequence originates from an adult in good health. DNA sequence: TGTGCCAGCAGGGACGGGGGTAACGTCCAAGAGACCCAGTACTTC. It translates as CASRDGGNVQETQYF.